The clone carrying this TCR beta chain has just a few counts. Its cognate antigen is unknown. This entry belongs to a study of identical twins. General study points: Cross-sectional statistics underpinned the conclusions; the same donors were not followed.

Template switching, a step in the protocol, added a universal primer site, and cDNA carried unique molecular identifiers. TCRdb fed the 5' RACE reads into MiXCR, producing one record per CDR3 protein. The sample contains around 960,000 distinct CDR3 sequences, roughly an eighth of which appear only once. This same sample was also taken into another study, of yellow fever vaccine responses in identical twins.

The origin of this receptor is a woman between 18 and 29 years old in good health. The sample was PBMCs.

The DNA for the CDR3 is TGTGCCAGCTCAAAAACTACAGGGGGTGTGGGCACTGAAGCTTTCTTT. Its translation is CASSKTTGGVGTEAFF. V usage is TRBV18 and J usage is TRBJ1-1, with 8 bases fitting TRBD1. This CDR3 has 16 residues. Per germline, CDR1 KGHSH and CDR2 LQKENI. J was trimmed by 4 bases and V by 5 bases; bases with no gene match: 12.